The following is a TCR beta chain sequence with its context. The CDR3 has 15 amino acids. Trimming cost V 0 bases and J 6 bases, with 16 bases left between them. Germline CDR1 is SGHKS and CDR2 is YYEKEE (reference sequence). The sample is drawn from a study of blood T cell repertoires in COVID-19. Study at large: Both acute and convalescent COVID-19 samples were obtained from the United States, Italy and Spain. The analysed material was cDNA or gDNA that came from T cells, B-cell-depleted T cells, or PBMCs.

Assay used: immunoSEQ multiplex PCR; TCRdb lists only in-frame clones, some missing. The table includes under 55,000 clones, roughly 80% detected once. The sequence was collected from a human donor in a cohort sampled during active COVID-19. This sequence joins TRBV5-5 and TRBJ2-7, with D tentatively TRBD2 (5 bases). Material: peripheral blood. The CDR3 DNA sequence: TGTGCCAGCAGCTTGGGTCATGGCGGGTTAGTCGAGCAGTACTTC. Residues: CASSLGHGGLVEQYF.